These 21 T cell receptor beta chains were all obtained from the same sample, sequenced in a study of radiotherapy plus CTLA-4 blockade in lung cancer. Profiling relied on immunoSEQ multiplex PCR, and the TCRdb table lists in-frame clones only, not all of them. The data hold about 80,000 clones, with under 85% observed a single time. This specimen was peripheral blood, taken from a patient treated with radiotherapy plus ipilimumab. These receptors came from a human donor with non-small cell lung cancer who had stable disease on radiotherapy plus ipilimumab.

The rearrangement uses TRBV9 and TRBJ2-5; the match to TRBD2 covers 9 bases. V gave up 7 bases and J gave up 4 bases; unmatched junction bases: 11. Per the germline V gene, CDR1 is SGDLS and CDR2 is YYNGEE. The CDR3 extends over 15 amino acids. CDR3 region: CASGLGGGVGETQYF. The CDR3 DNA follows: TGTGCCAGCGGATTGGGCGGGGGGGTCGGAGAGACCCAGTACTTC.

The chain joins TRBV9 to TRBJ1-1; 7 bases are a match to TRBD1. CDR1 is SGDLS and CDR2 is YYNGEE in the germline V gene. The ends lost 0 bases at V and 1 base at J; junction bases unmatched: 6. This CDR3 is 16 amino acids long. CDR3: CASSVGSGTANTEAFF. Written as DNA, the CDR3 is TGTGCCAGCAGCGTAGGGTCCGGGACAGCGAACACTGAAGCTTTCTTT.

The chain joins TRBV7-3 to TRBJ2-3; D gene ambiguous. The germline CDR1 and CDR2 sequences are SGHTA and FQGTGA. The CDR3 covers 13 residues. V lost 1 base and J lost 8, with 10 bases in between. CDR3 residues: CASSLIALGTQYF. The CDR3 region has the DNA TGTGCCAGCAGCTTAATCGCACTCGGTACGCAGTATTTT.

The chain uses TRBV9 and TRBJ2-7, with 9 bases fitting TRBD2. CDR1 is SGDLS and CDR2 is YYNGEE in the germline V gene. Germline trimming cut 4 bases from V and 4 bases from J; bases unmatched to any gene: 9. This CDR3 comprises 15 residues. CDR3 bases: TGTGCCAGCAGCCGAGCGGGAGGTTCTCCTTACGAGCAGTACTTC. Protein: CASSRAGGSPYEQYF.

The V and J genes are TRBV28 and TRBJ2-5, with a weak D call TRBD1 (6 bases). CDR3 length: 18 amino acids. With 2 bases removed from V and 4 bases from J, the gap between germline ends came to 23 bases. Looked up from germline, CDR1 is MDHEN and CDR2 is SYDVKM. The CDR3 DNA sequence: TGTGCCAGCAGTTTAGTTTCACAGGGAAGGGTGGGAAGAGAGACCCAGTACTTC. Its translation is CASSLVSQGRVGRETQYF.

The CDR3 is CAWSVRLGETQYF. In DNA form, the CDR3 reads TGTGCCTGGAGTGTAAGACTAGGGGAGACCCAGTACTTC. This chain joins TRBV30 and TRBJ2-5; tentative D call: TRBD2 (6 bases). The CDR3 extends over 13 amino acids. Germline CDR1 reads GTSNPN; CDR2 reads SVGIG (reference sequence). V dropped 0 bases and J dropped 5 bases, with 10 bases sitting between them.

This chain joins TRBV6-5 and TRBJ2-4, with D possibly matching TRBD2 (5 bases). This CDR3 comprises 15 residues. CDR1 and CDR2 from the germline V gene are MNHEY and SVGAGI. The germline V and J ends were trimmed by 5 bases and 6 bases, with 17 bases remaining between them. DNA for the CDR3: TGTGCCAGCAGTCCCCGGGTGAAGGAGGTAAACATTCAGTACTTC. It translates to CASSPRVKEVNIQYF.

Points on this clone: The sample holds other DNA sequences that translate to the same CDR3. The chain employs TRBV28 and TRBJ1-1; perhaps TRBD1 as D (5 bases). The germline CDR1 and CDR2 sequences are MDHEN and SYDVKM. The CDR3 contains 15 residues. V lost 2 bases, J lost 0 bases, and 10 bases lay in between. The CDR3 DNA is TGTGCCAGCAGTTTACCAGGGCCCTTGAACACTGAAGCTTTCTTT. Its protein product is CASSLPGPLNTEAFF.

The genes are TRBV4-1 and TRBJ1-2; possibly TRBD1 for D (5 bases). The CDR3 spans 14 residues. V was pared by 8 bases and J by 2 bases, with 15 bases between. CDR1 is MGHRA and CDR2 is YSYEKL in the germline V gene. CDR3 in DNA: TGCGCCAGCGGATATGGGGCGGAGAACTATGGCTACACCTTC. It codes for CASGYGAENYGYTF.

V and J are TRBV19 and TRBJ2-7; D gene ambiguous. V was shortened by 3 bases and J by 0 bases, with 9 bases between the two germline ends. The CDR3 contains 14 residues. CDR1 and CDR2 from the germline V gene are LNHDA and SQIVND (reference sequence). The CDR3 nucleotides are TGTGCCAGTAGTATGGTGGGAAGCTCCTACGAGCAGTACTTC. It translates to CASSMVGSSYEQYF.

A single count supports this clone. The chain employs TRBV11-3 and TRBJ1-1; possibly TRBD1 for D (5 bases). This CDR3 comprises 15 residues. The germline CDR1 and CDR2 sequences are SGHNT and YENEEA. V was pared by 4 bases and J by 3 bases, with 15 bases between. The DNA of the CDR3 is TGTGCCAGCAGCTCCCGCCGGGGGGAGGACACTGAAGCTTTCTTT. It translates to CASSSRRGEDTEAFF.

This clone was detected once. This chain connects TRBV2 to TRBJ2-3, with D unclear. The V end lost 7 bases, the J end lost 6 bases, and 14 bases lay between the germline ends. CDR1 and CDR2 from the germline V gene are SNHLY and FYNNEI. This CDR3 is 13 amino acids long. Here the CDR3 reads CASTPDPRDTQYF. In nucleotides, the CDR3 is TGTGCCAGCACCCCGGACCCACGGGATACGCAGTATTTT.

This clone was detected only a few times. The chain has TRBV6-5 and TRBJ1-1; 7 bases line up with TRBD1. The V segment lost 6 bases and the J segment 11 bases; nucleotides outside the gene matches: 12. This CDR3 has 13 residues. CDR1 and CDR2 (germline): MNHEY, SVGAGI. This chain's CDR3 is CASSSLLTGQAFF. The CDR3 bases are TGTGCCAGCAGCTCCCTTTTGACAGGGCAGGCTTTCTTT.

The rearrangement uses TRBV7-3 and TRBJ1-1, with 9 bases identical to TRBD1. The junction had 7 bases not matched to a gene; V was cut back by 1 base and J by 7 bases. The germline V gene has CDR1 SGHTA and CDR2 FQGTGA. CDR3 length: 15 amino acids. The CDR3 DNA sequence: TGTGCCAGCAGCTTAAGGCCACCGGGACAGGGTGAAGCTTTCTTT. This gives the protein CASSLRPPGQGEAFF.

The rearrangement links TRBV7-3 to TRBJ2-3; 11 nucleotides match TRBD1. V gave up 8 bases and J gave up 0 bases; unmatched junction bases: 4. The CDR3 contains 15 residues. Germline values: CDR1 SGHTA, CDR2 FQGTGA. CDR3 amino acids: CASRTGGGSTDTQYF. The CDR3 DNA is TGTGCCAGCCGGACAGGGGGCGGGAGCACAGATACGCAGTATTTT.

The chain uses TRBV9 and TRBJ2-7; a weak D match, TRBD2 (7 bases). Between the trimmed V and J ends, which lost 3 bases and 4 bases, there was a span of 23 bases. This CDR3 comprises 17 residues. Germline loops: CDR1 SGDLS, CDR2 YYNGEE. CDR3 in amino acids: CASSETEEGGRGYEQYF. CDR3 nucleotide sequence: TGTGCCAGCAGCGAGACCGAAGAGGGGGGGAGAGGGTACGAGCAGTACTTC. The full variable domain, with the rest looked up from reference TRBV9 and TRBJ2-7, is DSGVTQTPKHLITATGQRVTLRCSPRSGDLSVYWYQQSLDQGLQFLIQYYNGEERAKGNILERFSAQQFPDLHSELNLSSLELGDSALYFCASSETEEGGRGYEQYFGPGTRLTVT.

The chain recombines TRBV28 with TRBJ2-2; 8 nucleotides agree with TRBD2. Trimming took 6 bases from V and 6 from J; bases not matched to a gene: 9. The germline V gene has CDR1 MDHEN and CDR2 SYDVKM. This CDR3 has 15 amino acids. The CDR3 is CASSPRPGGAGELFF. The CDR3 DNA sequence: TGTGCCAGCAGCCCCCGCCCCGGGGGGGCCGGGGAGCTGTTTTTT.

This clone was recorded a few times. The chain joins TRBV5-1 to TRBJ1-3; weak D call: TRBD1 (6 bases). This CDR3 is 16 amino acids long. With 0 bases removed from V and 4 bases from J, the gap between germline ends came to 14 bases. Looked up from germline, CDR1 is SGHRS and CDR2 is YFSETQ. CDR3: CASSLETTGMGNTIYF. As DNA, the CDR3 is TGCGCCAGCAGCTTGGAGACTACAGGGATGGGAAACACCATATATTTT.

The V gene is TRBV29-1, the J gene TRBJ1-2; unclear D gene. V was trimmed by 6 bases and J by 3 bases, leaving 8 bases between them. Germline V gene sequence: CDR1 SQVTM, CDR2 ANQGSEA. This CDR3 is 11 amino acids long. CDR3 loop: CSVLYHYGYTF. The CDR3 nucleotides are TGCAGCGTGCTTTATCACTATGGCTACACCTTC.

The CDR3 loop is CSARRGPDRAFF. CDR3 coding DNA: TGCAGCGCCCGGCGGGGCCCCGACAGAGCTTTCTTT. This rearrangement joins TRBV29-1 to TRBJ1-1; D is possibly TRBD1 (5 bases). Trimming cost V 7 bases and J 10 bases, with 19 bases left between them. The CDR3 consists of 12 residues. Germline V gene sequence: CDR1 SQVTM, CDR2 ANQGSEA.

The V gene is TRBV2, the J gene TRBJ1-1; D call uncertain. Germline V gene data show CDR1 as SNHLY and CDR2 as FYNNEI. V was pared by 7 bases and J by 3 bases, with 12 bases between. The CDR3 contains 13 residues. The CDR3 nucleotides read TGTGCCAGCACCACGAAGGCAGACACTGAAGCTTTCTTT. Amino acid sequence: CASTTKADTEAFF.